The 32 T cell receptor beta chains below were found in one sample sequenced in a study of cytomegalovirus exposure and HLA in healthy donors. 13 Jbeta primers and 60 Vbeta primers were used for the PCR. Data came from immunoSEQ multiplex PCR; TCRdb stores just in-frame clones and leaves some out. This repertoire comprises some 30,000 clones; its ten largest clones make up 4.8%. The sequenced sample consisted of PBMCs. All receptors derive from a female donor in good health and CMV-seronegative.

A word on this clone: The sample has other DNA sequences that encode this CDR3 too. This sequence joins TRBV15 and TRBJ1-2; maybe TRBD1 (5 bases). Trimming took 0 bases from V and 8 from J, leaving 16 bases between them. The CDR3 consists of 15 residues. Germline V lookup: CDR1 LNHNV, CDR2 YYDKDF (reference sequence). The CDR3 loop is CATSRDSGAGRGYTF. In DNA form, the CDR3 reads TGTGCCACCAGCAGAGATAGTGGAGCAGGGCGCGGCTACACCTTC.

Here the CDR3 reads CASSVEVRGNGYTF. The CDR3 DNA reads as TGTGCCAGCAGCGTAGAGGTTCGAGGTAATGGCTACACCTTC. The chain carries TRBV9 and TRBJ1-2, with D hard to call. The CDR3 extends over 14 amino acids. Looked up from germline, CDR1 is SGDLS and CDR2 is YYNGEE. V lost 0 bases and J 6 bases, leaving 12 bases between the germline ends.

The chain carries TRBV19 and TRBJ1-5; maybe TRBD1 (6 bases). V lost 3 bases and J 4 bases, leaving 13 bases between the germline ends. Germline lookup yields CDR1 LNHDA and CDR2 SQIVND (reference sequence). CDR3 length: 15 residues. CDR3 sequence: CASSMYRVGNQPQHF. CDR3 DNA sequence: TGTGCCAGTAGTATGTACAGGGTCGGAAATCAGCCCCAGCATTTT. Full variable domain (remainder filled in from reference TRBV19 and TRBJ1-5): DGGITQSPKYLFRKEGQNVTLSCEQNLNHDAMYWYRQDPGQGLRLIYYSQIVNDFQKGDIAEGYSVSREKKESFPLTVTSAQKNPTAFYLCASSMYRVGNQPQHFGDGTRLSIL.

The chain is built from TRBV2 and TRBJ1-5; unclear D gene. This CDR3 is built from 14 residues. CDR1 and CDR2 (germline): SNHLY, FYNNEI. V was trimmed by 8 bases and J by 2 bases, leaving 13 bases between them. The CDR3 sequence is CASCRASGNQPQHF. The CDR3 DNA reads as TGTGCCAGCTGCCGAGCTAGCGGCAATCAGCCCCAGCATTTT. The whole variable domain, remainder taken from reference TRBV2 and TRBJ1-5, is EPEVTQTPSHQVTQMGQEVILRCVPISNHLYFYWYRQILGQKVEFLVSFYNNEISEKSEIFDDQFSVERPDGSNFTLKIRSTKLEDSAMYFCASCRASGNQPQHFGDGTRLSIL.

The chain links TRBV19 to TRBJ1-6; D gene unclear. Germline loops: CDR1 LNHDA, CDR2 SQIVND (reference sequence). V lost 7 bases to trimming and J lost 0 bases, with 10 bases between them. CDR3 size: 15 residues. The CDR3 bases are TGTGCCAGTAAACCGCGGGGCTCCTATAATTCACCCCTCCACTTT. This codes for CASKPRGSYNSPLHF.

The chain links TRBV4-1 to TRBJ1-2; the match to TRBD1 covers 7 bases. V shed 2 bases, J shed 1 base, and the junction held 10 bases outside the gene matches. Germline CDR1 MGHRA, CDR2 YSYEKL. CDR3 length: 17 residues. This CDR3 reads CASSQSRQGRVNYGYTF. CDR3 bases: TGCGCCAGCAGCCAATCTCGACAGGGAAGGGTTAACTATGGCTACACCTTC.

The V call is TRBV18, the J call TRBJ2-7; the match to TRBD1 covers 7 bases. V lost 4 bases to trimming and J lost 2 bases; unmatched junction nucleotides: 11. The length of the CDR3 is 16 residues. Germline V gene data show CDR1 as KGHSH and CDR2 as LQKENI. The CDR3 sequence: CASSHLQGLRAYEQYF. In nucleotides, the CDR3 is TGTGCCAGCTCACACTTACAGGGGTTAAGGGCCTACGAGCAGTACTTC.

The gene calls are TRBV6-5 and TRBJ1-4, with D possibly TRBD1 on 5 matching bases. The V end was cut by 6 bases, the J end by 8 bases, with 13 bases between. Germline V gene data show CDR1 as MNHEY and CDR2 as SVGAGI. The CDR3 totals 13 residues. CDR3 bases: TGTGCCAGCAGGCGGAGCGGGGACGAAAAACTGTTTTTT. Protein: CASRRSGDEKLFF.

The rearrangement joins TRBV29-1 to TRBJ2-1; D gene ambiguous. Per germline, CDR1 SQVTM and CDR2 ANQGSEA. The CDR3 has 10 residues. The CDR3 protein is CSGLHNEQFF. The DNA of the CDR3 is TGCAGTGGGCTGCACAATGAGCAGTTCTTC.

V and J are TRBV7-3 and TRBJ2-3; TRBD2 matches at 9 bases. CDR1 and CDR2 from the germline V gene are SGHTA and FQGTGA. Trimming cost V 2 bases and J 6 bases; bases outside gene matches: 18. The CDR3 runs 19 residues. CDR3 sequence reads: CASSLPGLGLAWVEDTQYF. The CDR3 coding sequence is TGTGCCAGCAGCTTACCGGGGCTGGGACTAGCATGGGTTGAGGATACGCAGTATTTT. Together with reference TRBV7-3 and TRBJ2-3, the CDR3 gives the full variable domain: GAGVSQTPSNKVTEKGKYVELRCDPISGHTALYWYRQSLGQGPEFLIYFQGTGAADDSGLPNDRFFAVRPEGSVSTLKIQRTERGDSAVYLCASSLPGLGLAWVEDTQYFGPGTRLTVL.

The chain has TRBV11-2 and TRBJ2-1; D ambiguous. There are 14 residues in the CDR3. Germline assignment: CDR1 SGHAT and CDR2 FQNNGV. With 1 base removed from V and 7 bases from J, the gap between germline ends came to 11 bases. DNA of the CDR3: TGTGCCAGCAGCTTAGGGTACAGTCAAAATGAGCAGTTCTTC. This encodes CASSLGYSQNEQFF.

This sequence joins TRBV23-1 and TRBJ1-5; 7 nucleotides match TRBD1. TRBV23-1 is filed as an ORF, its function uncertain. The CDR3 is made up of 13 amino acids. Germline trimming cut 10 bases from V and 7 bases from J; bases unmatched to any gene: 10. The CDR3 protein is CAIYSRDRQPQHF. The CDR3 region has the DNA TGCGCCATATACTCCCGGGACAGACAGCCCCAGCATTTT.

The gene calls are TRBV7-9 and TRBJ1-1, with 8 bases that match TRBD1. The trim removed 6 bases at V and 4 bases at J, leaving 7 bases unmatched. The germline gives CDR1 SEHNR, CDR2 FQNEAQ (reference sequence). There are 14 residues in the CDR3. CDR3 sequence: CASRSQGASTEAFF. The CDR3 coding sequence is TGTGCCAGCAGAAGTCAGGGGGCCAGCACTGAAGCTTTCTTT.

V and J are TRBV5-1 and TRBJ2-1; D is ambiguous. V lost 0 bases and J 0 bases, leaving 7 bases between the germline ends. CDR1 and CDR2 from the germline V gene are SGHRS and YFSETQ. The CDR3 sequence is 15 residues long. The CDR3 DNA follows: TGCGCCAGCAGCTTGGATGGTAGCTCCTACAATGAGCAGTTCTTC. Translation: CASSLDGSSYNEQFF.

The CDR3 DNA reads TGCGCCAGCAGCTTTTTTGAGGCCTCTGGGGCCAACGTCCTGACTTTC. It translates to CASSFFEASGANVLTF. The chain is built from TRBV5-1 and TRBJ2-6; no clear D gene. Between the trimmed V and J ends, which lost 2 bases and 0 bases, there was a span of 9 bases. There are 16 residues in the CDR3. In germline, CDR1 is SGHRS, CDR2 YFSETQ. The full variable domain, with the rest looked up from reference TRBV5-1 and TRBJ2-6, is KAGVTQTPRYLIKTRGQQVTLSCSPISGHRSVSWYQQTPGQGLQFLFEYFSETQRNKGNFPGRFSGRQFSNSRSEMNVSTLELGDSALYLCASSFFEASGANVLTFGAGSRLTVL.

This chain joins TRBV14 and TRBJ2-7; 7 nucleotides line up with TRBD2. This CDR3 contains 14 residues. J lost 1 base, V lost 9 bases, and 9 bases had no gene match. CDR1 SGHDN and CDR2 FVKESK come from the germline V gene. For the CDR3, the DNA is TGTGCCAGAGGACCAGCGGGGCGGTCCTACGAGCAGTACTTC. As protein: CARGPAGRSYEQYF. The variable domain in full, with the rest retrieved from reference TRBV14 and TRBJ2-7, is EAGVTQFPSHSVIEKGQTVTLRCDPISGHDNLYWYRRVMGKEIKFLLHFVKESKQDESGMPNNRFLAERTGGTYSTLKVQPAELEDSGVYFCARGPAGRSYEQYFGPGTRLTVT.

V gene TRBV27 combines with J gene TRBJ1-6; 8 bases are a match to TRBD1. The CDR3 is 14 amino acids. Germline CDR1 and CDR2: MNHEY and SMNVEV (reference sequence). J lost 7 bases, V lost 6 bases, and 5 bases had no gene match. CDR3 nucleotides: TGTGCCAGCAGACCGGACAGGGAAAATTCACCCCTCCACTTT. Amino acids: CASRPDRENSPLHF.

The chain joins TRBV29-1 to TRBJ1-2; D possibly corresponds to TRBD1 (6 bases). CDR3 length: 11 amino acids. Germline CDR1 is SQVTM and CDR2 is ANQGSEA. The germline V and J ends were trimmed by 3 bases and 6 bases, with 8 bases remaining between them. This chain's CDR3 is CSVDQGHGYTF. The CDR3 nucleotides read TGCAGCGTTGACCAGGGGCATGGCTACACCTTC.

The chain carries TRBV7-9 and TRBJ1-1; D unclear. Trimming took 5 bases from V and 5 from J, leaving 15 bases between them. The germline V gene has CDR1 SEHNR and CDR2 FQNEAQ (reference sequence). The CDR3 has 14 amino acids. The CDR3 region is CASSPRRGGTEAFF. As DNA, the CDR3 is TGTGCCAGCAGCCCCCGTCGGGGTGGGACTGAAGCTTTCTTT.

V usage is TRBV14 and J usage is TRBJ2-7; 7 bases line up with TRBD2. The V gene's germline CDR1 is SGHDN and CDR2 FVKESK. The CDR3 covers 16 residues. V lost 4 bases and J lost 2; bases outside the gene matches: 11. The CDR3 DNA reads TGTGCCAGCAGCCTAACGACTAGCCTGAAAGCCTACGAGCAGTACTTC. Its protein product is CASSLTTSLKAYEQYF.

The gene calls are TRBV5-3 and TRBJ1-5, with a weak D call TRBD1 (6 bases). TRBV5-3 is noted as an ORF with a role that remains uncertain. This CDR3 is built from 16 residues. V shed 0 bases and J shed 1 base, with 11 bases lying between them. This chain's CDR3 is CARSLVSRGSNQPQHF. The CDR3 DNA reads as TGTGCCAGAAGCTTGGTATCCAGGGGCAGCAATCAGCCCCAGCATTTT.

With regard to this clone: One junction end does not reproduce the germline sequence, and a read error may be involved. V gene TRBV7-7 combines with J gene TRBJ2-5; perhaps TRBD1 as D (5 bases). The CDR3 is made up of 15 amino acids. The V gene's germline CDR1 is SSHAT and CDR2 FNYEAQ (reference sequence). The CDR3 bases are TGTGCTAGCAGCTTAGGTTCAGGGCGCAGGGAGACCCAGTACTTC. It yields the protein CASSLGSGRRETQYF.

The V and J genes are TRBV14 and TRBJ2-6; D not certain. Germline assignment: CDR1 SGHDN and CDR2 FVKESK. The CDR3 runs to 15 residues. The V end lost 2 bases, the J end lost 4 bases, and 9 bases lay between the germline ends. The DNA for the CDR3 is TGTGCCAGCAGCCAAATGATGACAGGGGCCAACGTCCTGACTTTC. Protein: CASSQMMTGANVLTF.

The chain carries TRBV7-6 and TRBJ2-2, with TRBD2 identical over 10 bases. CDR1 and CDR2 (germline): SGHVS, FNYEAQ. The CDR3 has 16 amino acids. The trim removed 6 bases at V and 0 bases at J, leaving 4 bases unmatched. CDR3 protein: CASSPLAGTNTGELFF. As DNA, the CDR3 is TGTGCCAGCAGTCCACTAGCGGGAACGAACACCGGGGAGCTGTTTTTT.

The genes are TRBV5-8 and TRBJ1-5; 8 nucleotides line up with TRBD1. CDR3 length equals 15 residues. Trimming removed 0 bases from V and 6 bases from J; junction bases left unmatched: 5. Per the germline V gene, CDR1 is SGHTS and CDR2 is YDEGEE. CDR3 in DNA: TGTGCCAGCAGCTTGGTCTCAGGGGGCCCTCAGCCCCAGCATTTT. Residues: CASSLVSGGPQPQHF.

The chain links TRBV18 to TRBJ1-4; D might be TRBD1 (6 bases). Germline V gene sequence: CDR1 KGHSH, CDR2 LQKENI. This CDR3 has 13 amino acids. V was clipped by 4 bases and J by 5 bases, with 8 bases between them. The CDR3 region is CASSLGTNEKLFF. The CDR3 coding sequence is TGTGCCAGCTCACTCGGGACAAATGAAAAACTGTTTTTT.

The chain employs TRBV9 and TRBJ2-7, with a possible D match to TRBD1 (5 bases). V lost 4 bases to trimming and J lost 0 bases, with 14 bases between them. CDR3 length equals 15 residues. Looked up from germline, CDR1 is SGDLS and CDR2 is YYNGEE. CDR3 bases: TGTGCCAGCAGCTCTGGACAATTTTCCTCCTACGAGCAGTACTTC. Translation: CASSSGQFSSYEQYF.

The chain carries TRBV7-9 and TRBJ1-2; D might be TRBD1 (6 bases). This CDR3 comprises 14 residues. The germline V gene has CDR1 SEHNR and CDR2 FQNEAQ (reference sequence). The germline V and J ends were trimmed by 4 bases and 7 bases, with 16 bases remaining between them. The CDR3 protein is CASSSAGEGGGYTF. In DNA, the CDR3 is TGTGCCAGCAGCTCCGCAGGGGAGGGCGGTGGCTACACCTTC.

V usage is TRBV5-1 and J usage is TRBJ1-3; the match to TRBD1 covers 8 bases. The junction had 12 bases not matched to a gene; V was cut back by 3 bases and J by 7 bases. Germline assignment: CDR1 SGHRS and CDR2 YFSETQ. This CDR3 comprises 16 residues. DNA for the CDR3: TGCGCCAGCAGCTGGGATGGACAGGGCTGGGGGAACACCATATATTTT. Translation: CASSWDGQGWGNTIYF.

The V and J genes are TRBV5-1 and TRBJ2-7; tentatively, D is TRBD2 (6 bases). V was trimmed by 0 bases and J by 2 bases, leaving 15 bases between them. CDR3 length: 16 amino acids. CDR1 is SGHRS and CDR2 is YFSETQ in the germline V gene. Written as DNA, the CDR3 is TGCGCCAGCAGCTTGGATTGGGGGTGGGGGGCCTACGAGCAGTACTTC. This sequence encodes CASSLDWGWGAYEQYF.

The CDR3 DNA reads as TGCGCCAGCAGCCCGCCAGGGGGAACCATGAACACTGAAGCTTTCTTT. Amino acids: CASSPPGGTMNTEAFF. This chain links TRBV5-1 with TRBJ1-1; 7 positions match TRBD1. The junction had 9 bases not matched to a gene; V was cut back by 4 bases and J by 0 bases. The CDR3 consists of 16 residues. The germline V gene encodes CDR1 SGHRS and CDR2 YFSETQ. Full variable domain (rest looked up from reference TRBV5-1 and TRBJ1-1): KAGVTQTPRYLIKTRGQQVTLSCSPISGHRSVSWYQQTPGQGLQFLFEYFSETQRNKGNFPGRFSGRQFSNSRSEMNVSTLELGDSALYLCASSPPGGTMNTEAFFGQGTRLTVV.

The rearrangement joins TRBV19 to TRBJ2-4, with D uncertain. Looked up from germline, CDR1 is LNHDA and CDR2 is SQIVND (reference sequence). Trimming removed 7 bases from V and 5 bases from J, with 15 bases in between. This CDR3 spans 14 amino acids. This chain's CDR3 is CASMSRQVENIQYF. The CDR3 nucleotides are TGTGCCAGTATGTCGCGTCAGGTCGAAAACATTCAGTACTTC.